Given below is one TCR beta chain in context. What it binds is not known. Sequenced by immunoSEQ multiplex PCR; TCRdb stores in-frame clones only, minus some. The sample contains more than 85,000 clones, approximately 94% of which appear only once. These data belong to a study of siplizumab effects on memory and regulatory T cells. Study-level points and caveats: It was never confirmed that proliferating Tregs from siplizumab cultures were suppressive. Both greater diversity than memory cells and a major contribution to the alloresponse seemed to characterize naive T cells.

Germline CDR1 is GTSNPN and CDR2 is SVGIG (reference sequence). The CDR3 consists of 14 residues. V shed 1 base and J shed 3 bases, with 13 bases lying between them. The chain uses TRBV30 and TRBJ2-7; D possibly corresponds to TRBD2 (5 bases). Sequencing was performed on Tregs sorted from blood. This sequence originates from a human donor in good health. The CDR3 reads CAWSGGPPYYEQYF. Written as DNA, the CDR3 is TGTGCCTGGAGTGGCGGGCCACCCTACTACGAGCAGTACTTC. Together with reference TRBV30 and TRBJ2-7, the CDR3 gives the full variable domain: SQTIHQWPATLVQPVGSPLSLECTVEGTSNPNLYWYRQAAGRGLQLLFYSVGIGQISSEVPQNLSASRPQDRQFILSSKKLLLSDSGFYLCAWSGGPPYYEQYFGPGTRLTVT.